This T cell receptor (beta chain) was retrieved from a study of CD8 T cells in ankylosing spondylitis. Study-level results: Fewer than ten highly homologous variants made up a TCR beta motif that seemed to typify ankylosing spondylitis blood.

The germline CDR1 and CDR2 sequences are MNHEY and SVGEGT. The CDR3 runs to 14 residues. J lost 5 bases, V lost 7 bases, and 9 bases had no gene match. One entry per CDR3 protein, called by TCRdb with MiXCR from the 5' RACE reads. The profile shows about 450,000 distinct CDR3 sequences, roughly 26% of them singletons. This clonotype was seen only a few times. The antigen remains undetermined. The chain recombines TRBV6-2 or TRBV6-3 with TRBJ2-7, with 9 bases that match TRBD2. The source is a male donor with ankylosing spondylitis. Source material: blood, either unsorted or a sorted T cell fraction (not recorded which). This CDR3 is CASKIAGAVNEQYF. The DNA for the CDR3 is TGTGCCAGCAAGATAGCGGGAGCCGTGAACGAGCAGTACTTC.